The next 31 T cell receptor beta chains were all read from a single sample in a study of T-cell reconstitution after alpha-beta-depleted transplantation in children. Researchers prepared the TCRbeta library using unique molecular identifiers, the study reports. TCRdb processed the PCR reads anew with MiXCR; each CDR3 protein has one entry. Altogether about 980,000 distinct CDR3 sequences are present, under 30% being singletons, with the ten largest covering 28%. The input for sequencing was PBMCs, mostly from graft donor cells, taken 360 days after TCRalphabeta/CD19-depleted stem cell transplant. These TCRs come from a boy in the first two years of life who had a stem cell transplant for SCID, so the T cells may come from the graft donor.

This clonotype was observed once. The chain joins TRBV4-3 to TRBJ2-7; D remains unclear. Germline CDR1 reads LGHNA; CDR2 reads YSLEER. V dropped 0 bases and J dropped 4 bases, with 13 bases sitting between them. The CDR3 length is 15 residues. In nucleotides, the CDR3 is TGCGCCAGCAGCCAAGATGGAGCCAGGCCGTACGAGCAGTACTTC. This gives the protein CASSQDGARPYEQYF.

This clonotype was found a few times. The chain links TRBV29-1 to TRBJ1-1; D gene unclear. Germline V gives CDR1 SQVTM, CDR2 ANQGSEA. V was pared by 2 bases and J by 1 base, with 8 bases between. CDR3 length equals 13 residues. Here the CDR3 DNA reads TGCAGCGTTGAACCCACGTGGAACACTGAAGCTTTCTTT. This codes for CSVEPTWNTEAFF. Complete variable domain (other parts from reference TRBV29-1 and TRBJ1-1): SAVISQKPSRDICQRGTSLTIQCQVDSQVTMMFWYRQQPGQSLTLIATANQGSEATYESGFVIDKFPISRPNLTFSTLTVSNMSPEDSSIYLCSVEPTWNTEAFFGQGTRLTVV.

This clonotype has a handful of counts. The V gene is TRBV5-1, the J gene TRBJ1-6; D remains unclear. V was pared by 0 bases and J by 16 bases, with 17 bases between. The CDR3 has 14 amino acids. Germline V gene sequence: CDR1 SGHRS, CDR2 YFSETQ. Written as DNA, the CDR3 is TGCGCCAGCAGCTTGGGGTCCAGGTTTCGTGGTCTCCACTTT. Amino acids: CASSLGSRFRGLHF.

This sequence joins TRBV20-1 and TRBJ1-5, with D possibly matching TRBD1 (5 bases). Trimming pared 0 bases from V and 1 base from J, leaving 10 bases between. This CDR3 contains 15 residues. Germline V gene lookup returns CDR1 DFQATT and CDR2 SNEGSKA (reference sequence). The CDR3 region is CSAREVTASNQPQHF. In nucleotides, the CDR3 is TGCAGTGCTAGAGAAGTGACAGCGAGCAATCAGCCCCAGCATTTT.

This clonotype was seen at least ten times. The CDR3 sequence: CASSYPGLGDNEQFF. The DNA of the CDR3 is TGTGCCAGCAGTTACCCGGGACTAGGGGACAATGAGCAGTTCTTC. This chain connects TRBV6-5 to TRBJ2-1; 8 nucleotides align to TRBD2. With V trimmed by 2 bases and J by 5 bases, 5 bases remained unmatched. The germline gives CDR1 MNHEY, CDR2 SVGAGI. This CDR3 comprises 15 residues.

In this sample, this clonotype turned up a few times. The chain combines TRBV2 with TRBJ2-3, with 12 bases that match TRBD2. Germline V gives CDR1 SNHLY, CDR2 FYNNEI. The CDR3 consists of 15 residues. V lost 9 bases, J lost 2 bases, and 6 bases stayed unmatched. The CDR3 sequence is CASYLAGGLTDTQYF. CDR3 coding DNA: TGTGCCAGTTATCTAGCGGGGGGGCTCACAGATACGCAGTATTTT.

Only one count was recorded for this clonotype. This chain links TRBV11-2 with TRBJ1-1; D gene unclear. The germline CDR1 and CDR2 sequences are SGHAT and FQNNGV. This CDR3 has 17 amino acids. Between the trimmed V and J ends, which lost 0 bases and 1 base, there was a span of 15 bases. CDR3 sequence: CASSLDQFEIRNTEAFF. CDR3 bases: TGTGCCAGCAGCTTAGATCAATTTGAAATTAGGAACACTGAAGCTTTCTTT.

There are a few counts of this clonotype. CDR3 nucleotide sequence: TGTGCCAGCAGTTACTCGAGGCGGACTAACGTAGGCTACACCTTC. This encodes CASSYSRRTNVGYTF. The V and J genes are TRBV6-5 and TRBJ1-2; D is unclear. Germline V lookup: CDR1 MNHEY, CDR2 SVGAGI. V was clipped by 0 bases and J by 8 bases, with 16 bases between them. This CDR3 has 15 amino acids.

This clonotype was detected only a few times. The germline gene is not matched at one end of the junction; a read error may be the cause. V is TRBV5-1 and J is TRBJ1-2; D gene uncertain. CDR3 size: 12 residues. Germline lookup yields CDR1 SGHRS and CDR2 YFSETQ. The CDR3 DNA reads TGCGCCAGCAGCTTGGGGGCGGACCAACTCGCCTTC. Its protein product is CASSLGADQLAF.

This clonotype was picked up one time. This chain joins TRBV18 and TRBJ1-5, with TRBD1 matching 7 bases. V was pared by 2 bases and J by 3 bases, with 7 bases of the junction left unmatched. This CDR3 has 16 amino acids. CDR1 is KGHSH and CDR2 is LQKENI in the germline V gene. CDR3 sequence reads: CASSPGRGDINQPQHF. CDR3 coding DNA: TGTGCCAGCTCACCAGGCAGGGGGGATATCAATCAGCCCCAGCATTTT.

A remark on this clonotype: A much larger clone is a single base away; this may be a read error. CDR3 bases: TGTGCCATCAGGGTTGACTTGAACGCTGAAGCTTTCTTT. Protein product: CAIRVDLNAEAFF. This chain joins TRBV10-3 and TRBJ1-1; unclear D gene. The CDR3 runs to 13 residues. From germline, CDR1 is ENHRY and CDR2 SYGVKD.

This clonotype was seen only a few times. The gene calls are TRBV10-2 and TRBJ1-2; tentative D call: TRBD1 (5 bases). Trimming took 3 bases from V and 8 from J, leaving 16 bases between them. This CDR3 has 14 residues. Germline V gene lookup returns CDR1 WSHSY and CDR2 SAAADI. The CDR3 DNA reads as TGCGCCAGCAGTGATTGGCCCGACAGTGGCGGCTACACCTTC. Amino acids: CASSDWPDSGGYTF.

This clonotype turned up a few times. The CDR3 DNA reads TGCGCCAGCAGCTTCCGACAGGGCCTTGAAGCTTTCTTT. Translating gives CASSFRQGLEAFF. The chain employs TRBV5-1 and TRBJ1-1; TRBD1 matches 7 bases. Germline values: CDR1 SGHRS, CDR2 YFSETQ. This CDR3 spans 13 amino acids. The V and J ends lost 2 bases and 7 bases, in that order; junction bases with no gene match: 5.

The table lists this clonotype with a few counts. This sequence joins TRBV5-6 and TRBJ1-1, with TRBD1 matching 7 bases. V was pared by 4 bases and J by 3 bases, with 3 bases of the junction left unmatched. Germline CDR1 and CDR2: SGHDT and YYEEEE. The CDR3 loop spans 13 amino acids. The CDR3 DNA is TGTGCCAGCAGCCAGGGGGAGGACACTGAAGCTTTCTTT. Protein: CASSQGEDTEAFF.

This clonotype has more than one count but fewer than ten. The V gene is TRBV20-1, the J gene TRBJ2-3; D might be TRBD2 (6 bases). The CDR3 extends over 14 amino acids. V was pared by 5 bases and J by 4 bases, with 16 bases between. The germline V gene has CDR1 DFQATT and CDR2 SNEGSKA (reference sequence). CDR3 amino acids: CSAPKRGGADTQYF. The CDR3 DNA is TGCAGTGCTCCAAAAAGGGGCGGGGCAGATACGCAGTATTTT.

This clonotype was picked up one time. The chain has TRBV25-1 and TRBJ2-7; tentatively, D is TRBD1 or TRBD2 (6 bases each). The CDR3 extends over 15 amino acids. CDR1 is MGHDK and CDR2 is SYGVNS in the germline V gene. V lost 1 base and J 2 bases, leaving 12 bases between the germline ends. CDR3 sequence: CASSEWRDKTYEQYF. CDR3 coding DNA: TGTGCCAGCAGTGAATGGAGGGACAAAACCTACGAGCAGTACTTC.

This clonotype was recorded many times. V gene TRBV7-6 combines with J gene TRBJ2-2; 8 nucleotides align to TRBD2. The length of the CDR3 is 15 residues. The ends lost 2 bases at V and 2 bases at J; junction bases unmatched: 1. Germline V gives CDR1 SGHVS, CDR2 FNYEAQ. CDR3 nucleotide sequence: TGTGCCAGCAGCTTAAGCGGGGGCAACACCGGGGAGCTGTTTTTT. The encoded protein is CASSLSGGNTGELFF. Looking up the rest from reference TRBV7-6 and TRBJ2-2 gives the full variable domain: GAGVSQSPRYKVTKRGQDVALRCDPISGHVSLYWYRQALGQGPEFLTYFNYEAQQDKSGLPNDRFSAERPEGSISTLTIQRTEQRDSAMYRCASSLSGGNTGELFFGEGSRLTVL.

The chain joins TRBV20-1 to TRBJ2-5; TRBD2 matches 9 bases. The CDR3 totals 14 residues. CDR1 is DFQATT, CDR2 SNEGSKA, per germline (reference sequence). Losses at the gene ends were 6 bases for V and 0 bases for J; bases not matched to a gene: 5. The CDR3 DNA follows: TGCAGTGCGCTAGCGGGGCCCTACCAAGAGACCCAGTACTTC. This gives the protein CSALAGPYQETQYF.

This clonotype has a handful of counts. The rearrangement joins TRBV12-3 or TRBV12-4 to TRBJ1-3; D gene unclear. V lost 5 bases and J lost 0, with 14 bases in between. This CDR3 is 16 amino acids long. CDR3 nucleotides: TGTGCCAGCAGTCAAGGACGCCGGGGCTCTGGAAACACCATATATTTT. Translating gives CASSQGRRGSGNTIYF.

The chain joins TRBV20-1 to TRBJ2-1; possibly TRBD1 for D (5 bases). V was shortened by 6 bases and J by 5 bases, with 14 bases between the two germline ends. This CDR3 contains 13 residues. CDR1 DFQATT and CDR2 SNEGSKA come from the germline V gene (reference sequence). CDR3 sequence (DNA): TGCAGTGCCGTAGTCGACAGACACAATGAGCAGTTCTTC. Translated: CSAVVDRHNEQFF.

The J gene is TRBJ2-2, the V gene TRBV12-3 or TRBV12-4; tentative D call: TRBD1 (5 bases). With 3 bases removed from V and 0 bases from J, the gap between germline ends came to 17 bases. The CDR3 has 18 amino acids. CDR3 DNA: TGTGCCAGCAGTTTTTGGGGCCCCATTTATTCGAACACCGGGGAGCTGTTTTTT. It specifies CASSFWGPIYSNTGELFF.

In its sample, this clonotype was seen a few times. This chain joins TRBV6-2 or TRBV6-3 and TRBJ2-2; TRBD2 matches at 14 bases. The CDR3 extends over 20 amino acids. CDR1 and CDR2 (germline): MNHEY, SVGEGT. J was trimmed by 1 base and V by 1 base; bases with no gene match: 8. DNA of the CDR3: TGTGCCAGCAGTTACTGGGGACTAGCGGGGGTTGGTGGGAACACCGGGGAGCTGTTTTTT. It codes for CASSYWGLAGVGGNTGELFF.

The CDR3 here is CASSLVPFPRYEQYF. The CDR3 coding sequence is TGCGCCAGCAGCTTAGTTCCATTCCCCCGATACGAGCAGTACTTC. The V gene is TRBV5-1, the J gene TRBJ2-7; D unresolved. The V gene lost 2 bases and the J gene lost 4 bases, with 16 bases spanning the gap. This CDR3 is built from 15 residues. Germline assignment: CDR1 SGHRS and CDR2 YFSETQ.

The V and J genes are TRBV3-1 and TRBJ1-2, with a possible D match to TRBD1 (5 bases). There are 16 residues in the CDR3. The germline gives CDR1 LGHDT, CDR2 YNNKEL (reference sequence). Trimming removed 4 bases at V and 1 base at J, with 16 bases between. CDR3 DNA: TGTGCCAGCAGCCGGACAAGTTATAAAAGTAACTATGGCTACACCTTC. Protein product: CASSRTSYKSNYGYTF.

This chain links TRBV20-1 with TRBJ2-2; weak D call: TRBD2 (6 bases). V was clipped by 6 bases and J by 4 bases, with 15 bases between them. The CDR3 sequence is 14 residues long. Germline loops: CDR1 DFQATT, CDR2 SNEGSKA (reference sequence). This chain's CDR3 is CSATGDLLTGELFF. DNA for the CDR3: TGCAGTGCGACGGGGGACCTACTCACCGGGGAGCTGTTTTTT.

This clonotype appeared many times. The chain joins TRBV27 to TRBJ1-1; tentatively, D is TRBD1 (5 bases). V was shortened by 6 bases and J by 8 bases, with 10 bases between the two germline ends. Germline CDR1 is MNHEY and CDR2 is SMNVEV (reference sequence). The CDR3 extends over 11 amino acids. The CDR3 nucleotides are TGTGCCAGCAGGACACGGGGGGAAGCTTTCTTT. Its translation: CASRTRGEAFF.

V usage is TRBV7-2 and J usage is TRBJ2-2; no firm D call. CDR3 size: 13 residues. Trimming left V 1 base short and J 7 bases short, with 7 bases between. Germline values: CDR1 SGHTA, CDR2 FQGNSA. CDR3 region: CASSLGRNGELFF. CDR3 DNA: TGTGCCAGCAGCTTAGGGCGGAACGGGGAGCTGTTTTTT.

This clonotype has just a few counts. This chain joins TRBV20-1 and TRBJ1-6; D may be TRBD1 (6 bases). In germline, CDR1 is DFQATT, CDR2 SNEGSKA (reference sequence). The V end was cut by 4 bases, the J end by 0 bases, with 10 bases between. This CDR3 comprises 15 residues. The CDR3 DNA reads TGCAGTGCTACCGACAGGAGCTCCTATAATTCACCCCTCCACTTT. Amino acids: CSATDRSSYNSPLHF.

This sequence joins TRBV5-1 and TRBJ1-2, with D perhaps TRBD1 (6 bases). V lost 6 bases to trimming and J lost 4 bases, with 16 bases between them. Germline V gives CDR1 SGHRS, CDR2 YFSETQ. The CDR3 sequence is 14 residues long. The CDR3 loop reads CASTMDSSAYGYTF. CDR3 nucleotides: TGCGCCAGCACTATGGACAGCTCGGCCTATGGCTACACCTTC. Drawing the rest from reference TRBV5-1 and TRBJ1-2, the complete variable domain is KAGVTQTPRYLIKTRGQQVTLSCSPISGHRSVSWYQQTPGQGLQFLFEYFSETQRNKGNFPGRFSGRQFSNSRSEMNVSTLELGDSALYLCASTMDSSAYGYTFGSGTRLTVV.

This clonotype occurred a few times. V usage is TRBV5-1 and J usage is TRBJ2-1; 9 nucleotides align to TRBD2. CDR1 SGHRS and CDR2 YFSETQ come from the germline V gene. V lost 4 bases, J lost 11 bases, and 7 bases stayed unmatched. This CDR3 has 13 amino acids. The CDR3 here is CASSLAGSKKQFF. In DNA form, the CDR3 reads TGCGCCAGCAGCCTAGCGGGGTCGAAGAAGCAGTTCTTC.

The chain joins TRBV5-5 to TRBJ1-4; perhaps TRBD1 as D (6 bases). Germline assignment: CDR1 SGHKS and CDR2 YYEKEE (reference sequence). This CDR3 spans 16 amino acids. V was clipped by 0 bases and J by 7 bases, with 16 bases between them. The CDR3, as DNA: TGTGCCAGCAGCTTGGGACAGGCGGTATTTGGTGAAAAACTGTTTTTT. It encodes CASSLGQAVFGEKLFF.